The rows below give T cell receptor beta chains drawn from one sample of a study of graft-versus-host responses after intestinal transplantation. The repertoire was sequenced with immunoSEQ multiplex PCR; TCRdb's copy has only in-frame clones and lacks some. In the table there are 95,000 to 110,000 clones, around 90% of which are singletons. These receptors' targets are unknown. The source was unstimulated CD4+ T cells sorted from spleen or lymph node cells, collected before transplant. These receptors originate from a human donor who was the organ donor for an intestinal transplant. CDR3s include the opening cysteine and the closing phenylalanine or tryptophan. Fields, in order: D gene, J gene, V gene, CDR3 protein. D genes are given only for firm matches.

. | TRBJ2-7 | TRBV6-6 | CASSYPGTYEQYF
. | TRBJ2-2 | TRBV7-7 | CASSPRTSGTGELFF
TRBD1 | TRBJ2-7 | TRBV6-5 | CASSRDRGLYEQYF
. | TRBJ1-1 | TRBV6-5 | CASSYSTRTEAFF
TRBD2 | TRBJ2-7 | TRBV2 | CASSEIVRRGAGYEQYF
. | TRBJ1-4 | TRBV28 | CASSFGRSSTNEKLFF
. | TRBJ1-4 | TRBV2 | CASRDILGKGEKLFF
TRBD1 | TRBJ1-2 | TRBV4-2 | CASSQDRGGFYGYTF
. | TRBJ1-1 | TRBV18 | CASSPPKGRNTEAFF
. | TRBJ2-7 | TRBV11-3 | CASSIGQSYEQYF
TRBD2 | TRBJ2-7 | TRBV5-5 | CASSRTLAGVYEQYF
. | TRBJ1-2 | TRBV29-1 | CSVEVRRQGGGYGYTF
TRBD2 | TRBJ2-5 | TRBV11-2 | CASSPTSGGGQTQYF
TRBD1 | TRBJ2-1 | TRBV4-1 | CASTQGDRDNNEQFF
. | TRBJ1-5 | TRBV19 | CASSINLAGSNQPQHF
. | TRBJ1-5 | TRBV5-5 | CASSLQGDQPQHF
TRBD1 | TRBJ2-4 | TRBV18 | CASSPPGQGVLAKNIQYF
TRBD1 | TRBJ2-7 | TRBV5-1 | CASSKQSGTGVHKQYF
. | TRBJ1-1 | TRBV15 | CATSPARTEAFF
. | TRBJ2-7 | TRBV5-1 | CASSVQGSSYEQYF
. | TRBJ1-5 | TRBV10-3 | CAISESIRAQHF
. | TRBJ2-2 | TRBV10-2 | CATETPNTGELFF
. | TRBJ2-6 | TRBV2 | CASSEAPRAVSGANVLTF
TRBD1 | TRBJ1-1 | TRBV18 | CASSPQGAGMNTEAFF
. | TRBJ1-1 | TRBV6-5 | CASSYSMGAPNTEAFF
TRBD1 | TRBJ1-1 | TRBV10-1 | CASSRTGAKNTEAFF
TRBD1 | TRBJ1-5 | TRBV30 | CAWTPARDSSNQPQHF
. | TRBJ2-1 | TRBV1 | CTSSPWGGPGNEQFF
. | TRBJ1-1 | TRBV15 | CATSRDYVSDEAFF
. | TRBJ2-3 | TRBV5-4 | CASSLIASTDTQYF
. | TRBJ2-7 | TRBV10-1 | CASSPPSSYEQYF
. | TRBJ2-5 | TRBV5-1 | CASSLAGAQETQYF
TRBD2 | TRBJ2-7 | TRBV6-1 | CASTPRAGVYEQYF
. | TRBJ1-3 | TRBV9 | CASSVDVFPSGNTIYF
. | TRBJ2-3 | TRBV2 | CASIWDQGTDTQYF
. | TRBJ2-7 | TRBV5-4 | CASSLRPSYEQYF
. | TRBJ2-7 | TRBV2 | CASSGDFYEQYF
TRBD1 | TRBJ1-4 | TRBV4-2 | CASSQETGVGEKLFF
TRBD1 | TRBJ2-1 | TRBV7-8 | CASTVFLGTGLNNEQFF
TRBD1 | TRBJ1-5 | TRBV9 | CASSPGGGQPQHF
. | TRBJ1-1 | TRBV7-2 | CASSLRQVGTEAFF
. | TRBJ2-6 | TRBV6-6 | CASREPGSGANVLTF
. | TRBJ2-7 | TRBV6-5 | CASKGRLTYEQYF
. | TRBJ1-3 | TRBV29-1 | CSVSRGGGNTIYF
. | TRBJ2-5 | TRBV19 | CASSIKGETQYF
. | TRBJ2-5 | TRBV7-9 | CASSLAGLEETQYF
TRBD2 | TRBJ2-2 | TRBV7-3 | CASSLSGRGAGANTGELFF
. | TRBJ2-1 | TRBV5-1 | CASSLWAGYNEQFF
. | TRBJ2-1 | TRBV18 | CASSPRSGSSYNEQFF
. | TRBJ2-2 | TRBV5-6 | CASSFRVKLNTGELFF
TRBD1 | TRBJ1-4 | TRBV7-6 | CASSARQGGFEKLFF
. | TRBJ1-2 | TRBV11-2 | CASSWERYGYTF
TRBD1 | TRBJ2-5 | TRBV29-1 | CSAERGQGETQYF
. | TRBJ2-3 | TRBV7-2 | CASSSTGQDTQYF
. | TRBJ2-4 | TRBV6-1 | CASSERFGNIQYF